A single sample is the source of the 6 T cell receptor beta chains below, sequenced in a study of cytomegalovirus exposure and HLA in healthy donors. 13 Jbeta primers and 60 Vbeta primers were used for the PCR. Here immunoSEQ multiplex PCR was the method, and the copy in TCRdb shows in-frame clones only, minus some. The repertoire holds under 200,000 clones, with under 90% as singletons. Sequencing used PBMCs. The source of these receptors is a man younger than 45 in good health and CMV-seronegative.

V usage is TRBV18 and J usage is TRBJ1-6; TRBD1 aligns across 8 bases. CDR1 is KGHSH, CDR2 LQKENI, per germline. This CDR3 is built from 13 residues. V gave up 3 bases and J gave up 8 bases; unmatched junction bases: 0. CDR3 DNA sequence: TGTGCCAGCTCACCGGGACAGGATTCACCCCTCCACTTT. Its protein is CASSPGQDSPLHF.

As DNA, the CDR3 is TGTGCCTGGAGTGTAGATGCGGGACCCTACGAGCAGTACTTC. Its protein is CAWSVDAGPYEQYF. The chain recombines TRBV30 with TRBJ2-7; tentatively, D is TRBD2 (6 bases). The ends were cut back, 0 bases at V and 2 bases at J, with 11 bases in the middle. The CDR3 runs to 14 residues. Germline V lookup: CDR1 GTSNPN, CDR2 SVGIG (reference sequence).

Here the CDR3 DNA reads TGTGCCAGCAGCCCCCAGGCGGGCAACACCGGGGAGCTGTTTTTT. Its protein product is CASSPQAGNTGELFF. The chain combines TRBV4-2 with TRBJ2-2; weak D call: TRBD2 (5 bases). The germline V gene encodes CDR1 LGHNA and CDR2 YNFKEQ. V shed 4 bases and J shed 2 bases, with 11 bases lying between them. This CDR3 contains 15 residues.

The gene calls are TRBV11-2 and TRBJ1-2; tentative D call: TRBD1 (6 bases). V was cut by 1 base and J by 6 bases, with 9 bases left in between. The CDR3 spans 13 residues. Germline V lookup: CDR1 SGHAT, CDR2 FQNNGV. The CDR3 nucleotides read TGTGCCAGCAGCTTAGCCAGGGGAAATGGCTACACCTTC. Amino acids: CASSLARGNGYTF.

The J gene is TRBJ1-1, the V gene TRBV7-9; TRBD1 matches at 9 bases. The CDR3 has 14 amino acids. Trimming took 5 bases from V and 10 from J; bases not matched to a gene: 11. Germline V lookup: CDR1 SEHNR, CDR2 FQNEAQ (reference sequence). The DNA of the CDR3 is TGTGCCAGCAGCCACGGGACAGGGTTCGCGGGAGCTTTCTTT. Protein sequence: CASSHGTGFAGAFF.

V gene TRBV5-4 combines with J gene TRBJ2-5; D is unresolved. This CDR3 comprises 12 residues. Per germline, CDR1 SGHNT and CDR2 YYREEE (reference sequence). With 2 bases removed from V and 3 bases from J, the gap between germline ends came to 5 bases. This CDR3 reads CASSFPKETQYF. The CDR3 DNA reads TGTGCCAGCAGCTTTCCCAAAGAGACCCAGTACTTC.